Below are 20 T cell receptor beta chains sequenced from a single sample in a study of T cells expressing NK-cell markers. TCRdb processed the 5' RACE reads again and assigns one entry to each CDR3 protein, with no DNA. This sample's table has 300,000 to 500,000 distinct CDR3 sequences. Sequenced input: blood T cells: a sorted CD56 or NKG2C T cell subset, CD4+ or CD8+ T cells, or bulk PBMC T cells (not recorded which). Source of these receptors: a woman in her forties or fifties in good health.

The chain uses TRBV9 and TRBJ1-2; with no DNA, the TCRdb D assignment of TRBD1 cannot be verified. The V gene's germline CDR1 is SGDLS and CDR2 YYNGEE. The CDR3 runs 13 residues. The CDR3 is CASSVGVSNGYTF.

V and J are TRBV7-2 and TRBJ2-3; TCRdb's D call, TRBD1, is unchecked because there is no DNA. Germline CDR1 SGHTA, CDR2 FQGNSA. The CDR3 extends over 13 amino acids. The CDR3 is CASRPGGPDTQYF.

The chain joins TRBV6-1 to TRBJ1-1; no DNA is available, so the TRBD1 call from TCRdb remains unchecked. Germline V lookup: CDR1 MNHNS, CDR2 SASEGT. This CDR3 has 14 amino acids. The CDR3 here is CATGRGAWGTEAFF.

This chain joins TRBV7-8 and TRBJ2-3; TCRdb designates TRBD1, a call that cannot be tested without DNA. CDR1 is SGHVS, CDR2 FQNEAQ, per germline. CDR3 length equals 18 residues. CDR3 loop: CASSLASMRGRSTDTQYF.

The gene calls are TRBV20-1 and TRBJ2-1; TCRdb's D call, TRBD1, is unchecked because there is no DNA. Germline V gene sequence: CDR1 DFQATT, CDR2 SNEGSKA (reference sequence). CDR3 length: 13 residues. The CDR3 loop reads CSGRGWRYNEQFF.

This rearrangement joins TRBV20-1 to TRBJ2-7. Germline V gene sequence: CDR1 DFQATT, CDR2 SNEGSKA (reference sequence). This CDR3 contains 11 residues. The CDR3 is CSARDVYEQYF.

V usage is TRBV28 and J usage is TRBJ2-7. This CDR3 spans 11 amino acids. The germline gives CDR1 MDHEN, CDR2 SYDVKM. The CDR3 reads CASSSPYEQYF.

The chain is built from TRBV27 and TRBJ1-1. This CDR3 has 13 amino acids. Germline values: CDR1 MNHEY, CDR2 SMNVEV (reference sequence). The CDR3 is CASSSQMDTEAFF.

The V and J genes are TRBV28 and TRBJ2-7. The CDR3 length is 11 residues. Germline CDR1 and CDR2: MDHEN and SYDVKM. The CDR3 spells CASQNPYEQYF.

The chain combines TRBV3-1 with TRBJ2-5. The V gene's germline CDR1 is LGHDT and CDR2 YNNKEL (reference sequence). CDR3 length: 12 amino acids. The CDR3 protein is CASSQEVETQYF.

The CDR3 is CATSPSGRGEQYF. This chain joins TRBV7-7 and TRBJ2-7; TCRdb's D call of TRBD2 is untestable without DNA. This CDR3 spans 13 amino acids. CDR1 and CDR2 from the germline V gene are SSHAT and FNYEAQ (reference sequence).

The chain is built from TRBV18 and TRBJ2-7; TCRdb designates TRBD2, a call that cannot be tested without DNA. CDR1 is KGHSH, CDR2 LQKENI, per germline. This CDR3 contains 17 residues. The CDR3 here is CASSRAGTSGSSYEQYF.

This chain links TRBV7-6 with TRBJ2-3. Germline CDR1 is SGHVS and CDR2 is FNYEAQ. The CDR3 consists of 13 residues. This chain's CDR3 is CASSRIPTDTQYF.

The V and J genes are TRBV20-1 and TRBJ2-3; TCRdb selects TRBD2, and the lack of DNA leaves this call unchecked. CDR3 length equals 17 residues. From germline, CDR1 is DFQATT and CDR2 SNEGSKA (reference sequence). CDR3 sequence: CSARRTGVDGVGDTQYF.

The chain employs TRBV4-2 and TRBJ2-3; TCRdb's D call of TRBD2 is untestable without DNA. Germline values: CDR1 LGHNA, CDR2 YNFKEQ. CDR3 length equals 17 residues. CDR3 amino acids: CASSQDRALGGKYMQYF.

J is TRBJ2-7 and V is TRBV20-1; as DNA is missing, the TRBD2 call by TCRdb cannot be tested. This CDR3 has 15 residues. CDR1 is DFQATT, CDR2 SNEGSKA, per germline (reference sequence). CDR3 residues: CSASAQPLGHYEQYF.

Here the CDR3 reads CASSQPGLAGGPQSYEQYF. This chain links TRBV3-1 with TRBJ2-7; TCRdb's D call of TRBD2 is untestable without DNA. This CDR3 has 19 residues. Germline V gene lookup returns CDR1 LGHDT and CDR2 YNNKEL (reference sequence).

The chain is built from TRBV29-1 and TRBJ1-2; TCRdb's D call of TRBD1 is untestable without DNA. Germline loops: CDR1 SQVTM, CDR2 ANQGSEA. This CDR3 contains 13 residues. The chain's CDR3 is CSVEPRGRHGYTF.

J is TRBJ2-2 and V is TRBV2; the D gene TCRdb calls, TRBD1, cannot be checked with no DNA. The CDR3 has 16 residues. CDR1 and CDR2 from the germline V gene are SNHLY and FYNNEI. The CDR3 loop reads CASSEYFPLNTGELFF.

This chain uses TRBV10-2 with TRBJ2-3; with no DNA, the TCRdb D assignment of TRBD2 cannot be verified. CDR1 is WSHSY and CDR2 is SAAADI in the germline V gene. This CDR3 has 15 residues. CDR3 region: CASKSGTSVTDTQYF.